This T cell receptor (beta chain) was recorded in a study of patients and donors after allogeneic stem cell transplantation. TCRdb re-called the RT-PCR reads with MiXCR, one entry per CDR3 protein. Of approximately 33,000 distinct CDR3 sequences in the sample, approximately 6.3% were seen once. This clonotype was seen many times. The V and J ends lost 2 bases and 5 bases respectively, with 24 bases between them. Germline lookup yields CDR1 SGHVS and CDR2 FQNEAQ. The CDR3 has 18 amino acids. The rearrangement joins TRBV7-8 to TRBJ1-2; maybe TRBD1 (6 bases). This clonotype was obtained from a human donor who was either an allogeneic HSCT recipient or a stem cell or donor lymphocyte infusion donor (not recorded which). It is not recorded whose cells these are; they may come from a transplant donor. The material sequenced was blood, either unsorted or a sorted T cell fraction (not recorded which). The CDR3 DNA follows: TGTGCCAGCAGCTTATTGTGGGGGGGCGATTCAGATCGGTATGGCTACACCTTC. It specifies CASSLLWGGDSDRYGYTF. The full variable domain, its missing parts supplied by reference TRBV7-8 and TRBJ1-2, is GAGVSQSPRYKVAKRGQDVALRCDPISGHVSLFWYQQALGQGPEFLTYFQNEAQLDKSGLPSDRFFAERPEGSVSTLKIQRTQQEDSAVYLCASSLLWGGDSDRYGYTFGSGTRLTVV.